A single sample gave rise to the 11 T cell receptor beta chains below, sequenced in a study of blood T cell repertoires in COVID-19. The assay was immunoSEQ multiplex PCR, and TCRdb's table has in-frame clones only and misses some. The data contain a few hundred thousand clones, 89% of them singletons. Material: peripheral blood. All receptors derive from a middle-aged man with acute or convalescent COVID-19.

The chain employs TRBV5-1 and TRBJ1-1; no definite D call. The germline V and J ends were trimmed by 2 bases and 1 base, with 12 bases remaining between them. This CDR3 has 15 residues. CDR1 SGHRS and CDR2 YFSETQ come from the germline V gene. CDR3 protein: CASSFGTRGNTEAFF. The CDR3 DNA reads TGCGCCAGCAGCTTTGGAACCAGAGGGAACACTGAAGCTTTCTTT.

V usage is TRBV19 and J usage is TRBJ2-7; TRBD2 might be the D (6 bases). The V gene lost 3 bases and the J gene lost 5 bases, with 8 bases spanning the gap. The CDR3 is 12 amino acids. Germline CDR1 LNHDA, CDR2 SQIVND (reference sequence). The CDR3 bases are TGTGCCAGTAGTATTTGGGGGGACGAGCAGTACTTC. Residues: CASSIWGDEQYF.

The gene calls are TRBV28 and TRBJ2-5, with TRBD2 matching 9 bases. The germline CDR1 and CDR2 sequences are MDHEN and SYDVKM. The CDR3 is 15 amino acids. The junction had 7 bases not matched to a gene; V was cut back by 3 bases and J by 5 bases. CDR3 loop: CASSFWREGKETQYF. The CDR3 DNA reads TGTGCCAGCAGTTTCTGGCGGGAGGGCAAGGAGACCCAGTACTTC.

As DNA, the CDR3 is TGTGCCAGCAGCTTAGTCGGGGTCTCCTACAATGAGCAGTTCTTC. Protein sequence: CASSLVGVSYNEQFF. The rearrangement joins TRBV11-2 to TRBJ2-1; possibly TRBD2 for D (5 bases). The CDR3 loop spans 15 amino acids. The V and J ends lost 1 base and 0 bases respectively, with 7 bases between them. Germline values: CDR1 SGHAT, CDR2 FQNNGV.

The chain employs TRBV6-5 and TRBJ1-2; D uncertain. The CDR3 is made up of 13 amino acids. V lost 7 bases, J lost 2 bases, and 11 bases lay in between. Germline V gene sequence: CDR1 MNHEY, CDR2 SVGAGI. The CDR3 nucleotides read TGTGCCAGCACCACGAGGGTGAACTATGGCTACACCTTC. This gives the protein CASTTRVNYGYTF.

The CDR3 here is CASSQEPALGAHYEQYF. DNA for the CDR3: TGTGCCAGCAGCCAAGAACCAGCCCTAGGAGCCCACTACGAGCAGTACTTC. The chain couples TRBV4-2 to TRBJ2-7; D not certain. Trimming took off 0 bases at V and 3 bases at J, with 18 bases between the two ends. The CDR3 totals 17 residues. The germline V gene has CDR1 LGHNA and CDR2 YNFKEQ.

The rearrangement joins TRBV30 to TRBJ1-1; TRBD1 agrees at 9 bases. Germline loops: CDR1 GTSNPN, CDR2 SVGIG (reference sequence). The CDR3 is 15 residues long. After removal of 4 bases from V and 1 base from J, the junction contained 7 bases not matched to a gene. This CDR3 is CAWNVGGQGNTEAFF. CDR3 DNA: TGTGCCTGGAATGTAGGGGGACAGGGGAACACTGAAGCTTTCTTT. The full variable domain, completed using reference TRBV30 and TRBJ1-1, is SQTIHQWPATLVQPVGSPLSLECTVEGTSNPNLYWYRQAAGRGLQLLFYSVGIGQISSEVPQNLSASRPQDRQFILSSKKLLLSDSGFYLCAWNVGGQGNTEAFFGQGTRLTVV.

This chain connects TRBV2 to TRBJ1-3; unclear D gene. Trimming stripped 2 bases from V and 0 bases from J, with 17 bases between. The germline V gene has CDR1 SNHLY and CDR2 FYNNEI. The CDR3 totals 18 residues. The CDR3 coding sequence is TGTGCCAGCAGTGAATTCTCTCGAGTAAAAAGCTCTGGAAACACCATATATTTT. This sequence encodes CASSEFSRVKSSGNTIYF. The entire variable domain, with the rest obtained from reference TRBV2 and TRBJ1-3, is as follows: EPEVTQTPSHQVTQMGQEVILRCVPISNHLYFYWYRQILGQKVEFLVSFYNNEISEKSEIFDDQFSVERPDGSNFTLKIRSTKLEDSAMYFCASSEFSRVKSSGNTIYFGEGSWLTVV.

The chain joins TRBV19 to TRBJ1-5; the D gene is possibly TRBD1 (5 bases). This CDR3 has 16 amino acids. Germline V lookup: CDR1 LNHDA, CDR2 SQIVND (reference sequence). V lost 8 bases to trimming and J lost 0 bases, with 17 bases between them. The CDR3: CASSRRQLFSNQPQHF. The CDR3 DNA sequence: TGTGCCAGTTCAAGGAGACAGCTTTTTAGCAATCAGCCCCAGCATTTT.

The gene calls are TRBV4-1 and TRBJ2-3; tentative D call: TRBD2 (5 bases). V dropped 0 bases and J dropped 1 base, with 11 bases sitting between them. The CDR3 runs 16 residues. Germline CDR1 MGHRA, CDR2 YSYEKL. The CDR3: CASSQELVIGTDTQYF. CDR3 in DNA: TGCGCCAGCAGCCAAGAACTAGTGATCGGCACAGATACGCAGTATTTT.

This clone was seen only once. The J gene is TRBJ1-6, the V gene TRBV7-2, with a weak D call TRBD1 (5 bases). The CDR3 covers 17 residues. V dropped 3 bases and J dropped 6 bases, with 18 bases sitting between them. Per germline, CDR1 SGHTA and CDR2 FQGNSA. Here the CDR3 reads CASSLTPTRAANSPLHF. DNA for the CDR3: TGTGCCAGCAGCTTGACACCGACCAGGGCGGCTAATTCACCCCTCCACTTT.